This T cell receptor beta chain was documented in a study of CD8 T cells in ankylosing spondylitis. Findings and limits, study-wide: Disease-associated clonotypes exhibited CD8+ identity and were relatively infrequent in peripheral blood. Characteristic of ankylosing spondylitis blood, it appeared, was a TCR beta motif comprising roughly 8 highly homologous variants. There was reportedly significant enrichment of clones that were disease-linked in matched ankylosing spondylitis synovial fluid.

Scientists made TCR beta libraries using quantitative 5'-RACE with molecular barcodes. One entry per CDR3 protein, called by TCRdb with MiXCR from the 5' RACE reads. The table has under 850,000 distinct CDR3 sequences, around 20% seen once; the top ten hold 15% to 20%. The CDR3 spans 14 residues. Trimming pared 8 bases from V and 2 bases from J, leaving 13 bases between. This clonotype was seen more than once but under ten times. Its specificity is unknown. The source is a male donor with ankylosing spondylitis. The material sequenced was blood, either unsorted or a sorted T cell fraction (not recorded which). This chain uses TRBV12-3 or TRBV12-4 with TRBJ1-5; weak D call: TRBD1 (5 bases). The CDR3 loop reads CASRDSRRNQPQHF. The CDR3 region has the DNA TGTGCCAGCCGGGACTCTCGACGCAATCAGCCCCAGCATTTT.